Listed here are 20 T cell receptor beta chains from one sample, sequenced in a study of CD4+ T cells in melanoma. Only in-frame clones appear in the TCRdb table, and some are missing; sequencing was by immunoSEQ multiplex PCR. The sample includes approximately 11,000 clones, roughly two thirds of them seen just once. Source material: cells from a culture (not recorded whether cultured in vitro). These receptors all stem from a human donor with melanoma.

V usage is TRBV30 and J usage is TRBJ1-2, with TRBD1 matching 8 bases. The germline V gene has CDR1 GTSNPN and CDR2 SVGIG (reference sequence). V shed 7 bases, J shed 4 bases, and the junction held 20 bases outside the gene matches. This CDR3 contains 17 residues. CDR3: CASNKGRTGLGGYGYTF. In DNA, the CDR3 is TGTGCCTCGAATAAAGGCAGGACAGGGCTGGGGGGCTATGGCTACACCTTC.

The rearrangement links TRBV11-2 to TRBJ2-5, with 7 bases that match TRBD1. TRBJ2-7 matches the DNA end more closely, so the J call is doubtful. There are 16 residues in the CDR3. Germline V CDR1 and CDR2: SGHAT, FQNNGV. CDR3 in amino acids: CASGELWQGVPYEQYF. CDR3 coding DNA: TGTGCCAGCGGCGAGCTATGGCAGGGGGTTCCCTACGAGCAGTACTTC.

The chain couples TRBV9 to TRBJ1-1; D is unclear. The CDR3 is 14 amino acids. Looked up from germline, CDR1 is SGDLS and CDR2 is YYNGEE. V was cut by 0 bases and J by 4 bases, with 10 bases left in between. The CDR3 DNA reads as TGTGCCAGCAGCGTAGGGAATGGAGTCACTGAAGCTTTCTTT. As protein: CASSVGNGVTEAFF.

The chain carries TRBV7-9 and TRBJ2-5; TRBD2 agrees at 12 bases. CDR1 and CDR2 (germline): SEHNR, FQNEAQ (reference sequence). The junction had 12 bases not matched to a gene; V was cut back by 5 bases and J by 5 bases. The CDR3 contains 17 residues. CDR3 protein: CASSPSRLAGERETQYF. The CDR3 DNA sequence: TGTGCCAGCAGCCCGTCCAGACTAGCGGGGGAGCGGGAGACCCAGTACTTC.

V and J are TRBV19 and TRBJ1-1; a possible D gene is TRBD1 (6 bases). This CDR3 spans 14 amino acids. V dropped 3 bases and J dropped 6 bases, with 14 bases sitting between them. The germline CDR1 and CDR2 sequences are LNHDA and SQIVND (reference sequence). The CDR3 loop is CASSMPQGRAEAFF. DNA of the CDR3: TGTGCCAGTAGTATGCCACAGGGTAGGGCTGAAGCTTTCTTT.

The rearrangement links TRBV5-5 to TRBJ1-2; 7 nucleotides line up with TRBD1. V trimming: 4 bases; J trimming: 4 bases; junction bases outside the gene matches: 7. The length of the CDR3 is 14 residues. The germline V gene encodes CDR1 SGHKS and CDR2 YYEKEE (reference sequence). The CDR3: CASSATGASYGYTF. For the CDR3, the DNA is TGTGCCAGCAGCGCCACAGGGGCCTCCTATGGCTACACCTTC.

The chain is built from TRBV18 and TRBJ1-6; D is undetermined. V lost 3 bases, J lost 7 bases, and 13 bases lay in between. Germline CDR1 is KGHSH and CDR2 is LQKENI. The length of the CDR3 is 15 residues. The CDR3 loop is CASSPAGSVNSPLHF. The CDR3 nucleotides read TGTGCCAGCTCACCGGCAGGTTCGGTGAATTCACCCCTCCACTTT. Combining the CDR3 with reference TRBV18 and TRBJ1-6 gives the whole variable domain NAGVMQNPRHLVRRRGQEARLRCSPMKGHSHVYWYRQLPEEGLKFMVYLQKENIIDESGMPKERFSAEFPKEGPSILRIQQVVRGDSAAYFCASSPAGSVNSPLHFGNGTRLTVT.

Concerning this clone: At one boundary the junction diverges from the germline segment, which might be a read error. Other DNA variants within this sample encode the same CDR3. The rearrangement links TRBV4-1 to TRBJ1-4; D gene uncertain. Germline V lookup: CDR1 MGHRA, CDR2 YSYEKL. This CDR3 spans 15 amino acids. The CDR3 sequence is CASSRARRANEKLFF. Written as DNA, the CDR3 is TGTGCCAGCAGCCGGGCCCGGAGGGCTAATGAAAAACTGTTTTTT.

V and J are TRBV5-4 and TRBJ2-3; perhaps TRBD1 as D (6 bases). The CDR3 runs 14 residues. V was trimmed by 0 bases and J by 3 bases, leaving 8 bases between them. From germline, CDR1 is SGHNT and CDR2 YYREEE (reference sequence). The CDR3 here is CASSLATGTDTQYF. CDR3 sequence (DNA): TGTGCCAGCAGCTTGGCAACAGGGACAGATACGCAGTATTTT.

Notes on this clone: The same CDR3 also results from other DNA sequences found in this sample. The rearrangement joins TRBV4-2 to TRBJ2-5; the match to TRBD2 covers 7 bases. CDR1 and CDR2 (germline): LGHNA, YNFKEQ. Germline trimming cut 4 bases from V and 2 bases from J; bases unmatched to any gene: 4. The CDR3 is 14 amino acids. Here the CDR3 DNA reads TGTGCCAGCAGCCCTAAAGCGGGACAAGAGACCCAGTACTTC. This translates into CASSPKAGQETQYF.

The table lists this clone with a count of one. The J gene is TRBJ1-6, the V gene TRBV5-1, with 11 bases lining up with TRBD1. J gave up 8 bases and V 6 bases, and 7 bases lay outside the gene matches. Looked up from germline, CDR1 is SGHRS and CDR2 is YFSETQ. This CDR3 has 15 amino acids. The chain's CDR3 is CASTYRTGGDSPLHF. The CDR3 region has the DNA TGCGCCAGCACCTACAGGACAGGGGGCGATTCACCCCTCCACTTT. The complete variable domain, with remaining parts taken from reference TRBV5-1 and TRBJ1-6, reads KAGVTQTPRYLIKTRGQQVTLSCSPISGHRSVSWYQQTPGQGLQFLFEYFSETQRNKGNFPGRFSGRQFSNSRSEMNVSTLELGDSALYLCASTYRTGGDSPLHFGNGTRLTVT.

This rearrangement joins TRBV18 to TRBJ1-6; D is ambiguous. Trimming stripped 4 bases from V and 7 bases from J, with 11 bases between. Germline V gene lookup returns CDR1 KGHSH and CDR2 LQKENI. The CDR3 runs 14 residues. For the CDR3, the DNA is TGTGCCAGCTCACGCAGCGAGAGAAATTCACCCCTCCACTTT. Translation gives CASSRSERNSPLHF.

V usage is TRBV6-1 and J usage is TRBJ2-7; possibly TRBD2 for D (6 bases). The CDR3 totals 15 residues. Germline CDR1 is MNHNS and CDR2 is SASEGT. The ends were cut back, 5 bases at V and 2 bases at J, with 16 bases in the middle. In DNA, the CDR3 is TGTGCCAGCAGTACAACTTGGGCGGGGACCTACGAGCAGTACTTC. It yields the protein CASSTTWAGTYEQYF.

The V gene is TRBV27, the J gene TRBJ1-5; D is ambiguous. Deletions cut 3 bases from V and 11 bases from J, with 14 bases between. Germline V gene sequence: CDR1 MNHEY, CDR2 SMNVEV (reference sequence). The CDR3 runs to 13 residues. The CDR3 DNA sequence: TGTGCCAGCAGTTTTTCGTTTGGTGAAGCCCAGCATTTT. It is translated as CASSFSFGEAQHF.

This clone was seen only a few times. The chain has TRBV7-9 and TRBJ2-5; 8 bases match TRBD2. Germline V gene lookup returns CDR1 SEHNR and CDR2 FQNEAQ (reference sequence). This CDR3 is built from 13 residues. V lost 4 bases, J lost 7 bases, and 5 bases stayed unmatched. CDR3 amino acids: CASSSTGLGTQYF. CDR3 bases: TGTGCCAGCAGCTCGACGGGACTAGGGACCCAGTACTTC.

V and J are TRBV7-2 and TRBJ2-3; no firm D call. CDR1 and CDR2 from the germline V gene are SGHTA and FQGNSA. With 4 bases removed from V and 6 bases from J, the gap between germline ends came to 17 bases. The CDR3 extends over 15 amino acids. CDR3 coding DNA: TGTGCCAGCAGCTCCGGCCCAGAAAGAGGTGATACGCAGTATTTT. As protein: CASSSGPERGDTQYF.

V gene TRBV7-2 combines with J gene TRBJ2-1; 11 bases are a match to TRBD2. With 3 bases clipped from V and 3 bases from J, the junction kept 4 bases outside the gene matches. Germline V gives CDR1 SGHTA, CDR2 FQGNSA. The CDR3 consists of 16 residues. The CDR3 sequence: CASSFSGTSGYNEQFF. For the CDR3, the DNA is TGTGCCAGCAGCTTTTCCGGGACTAGCGGCTACAATGAGCAGTTCTTC.

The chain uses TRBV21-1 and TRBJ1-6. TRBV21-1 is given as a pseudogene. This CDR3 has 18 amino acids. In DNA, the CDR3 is TGTGCCAGCAGCAAAGGGCACTTAGCCGGTTCGATAGCTTCACCCCTCCACTTT. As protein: CASSKGHLAGSIASPLHF.

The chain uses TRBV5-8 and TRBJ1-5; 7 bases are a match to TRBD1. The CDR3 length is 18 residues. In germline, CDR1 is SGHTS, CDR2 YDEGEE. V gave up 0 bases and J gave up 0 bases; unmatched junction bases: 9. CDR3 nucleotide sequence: TGTGCCAGCAGCTTGGTCAATCAGGGGGGGACTAGCAATCAGCCCCAGCATTTT. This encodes CASSLVNQGGTSNQPQHF.

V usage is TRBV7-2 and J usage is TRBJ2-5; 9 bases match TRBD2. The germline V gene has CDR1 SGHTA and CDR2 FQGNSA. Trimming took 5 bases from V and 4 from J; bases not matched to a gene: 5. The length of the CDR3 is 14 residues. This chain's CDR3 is CASSTGGGVETQYF. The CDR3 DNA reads TGTGCCAGCAGCACGGGCGGGGGGGTAGAGACCCAGTACTTC.